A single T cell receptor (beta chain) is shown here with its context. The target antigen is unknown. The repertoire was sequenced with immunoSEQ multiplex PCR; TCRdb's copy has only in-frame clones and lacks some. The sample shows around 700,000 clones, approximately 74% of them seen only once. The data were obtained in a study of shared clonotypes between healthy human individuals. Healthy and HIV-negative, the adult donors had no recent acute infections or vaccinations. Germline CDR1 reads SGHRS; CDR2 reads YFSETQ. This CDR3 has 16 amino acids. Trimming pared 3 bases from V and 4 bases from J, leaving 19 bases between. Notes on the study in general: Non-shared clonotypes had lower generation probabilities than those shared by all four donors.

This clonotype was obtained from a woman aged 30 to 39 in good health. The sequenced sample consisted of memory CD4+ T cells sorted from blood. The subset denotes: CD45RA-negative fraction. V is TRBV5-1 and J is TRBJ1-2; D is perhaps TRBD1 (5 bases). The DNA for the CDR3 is TGCGCCAGCAGCTCCAGCGACAGTATCACAGGCTATGGCTACACCTTC. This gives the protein CASSSSDSITGYGYTF.